What follows are 32 T cell receptor beta chains derived from one specimen sequenced in a study of blood T cell repertoires in COVID-19. TCRdb's copy holds only in-frame clones and misses some; the assay was immunoSEQ multiplex PCR. The table records under 200,000 clones, 70% to 85% of them present only once. The sequenced sample consisted of peripheral blood. Receptors originate from a woman aged 80 or over with acute or convalescent COVID-19.

V and J are TRBV6-5 and TRBJ2-7, with a tentative D call TRBD1 (7 bases). V shed 0 bases and J shed 0 bases, with 12 bases lying between them. The CDR3 sequence is 16 residues long. Germline CDR1 is MNHEY and CDR2 is SVGAGI. The CDR3 DNA reads as TGTGCCAGCAGTTACTCCAGGGGGGCCCTCTCCTACGAGCAGTACTTC. As protein: CASSYSRGALSYEQYF.

The genes are TRBV5-6 and TRBJ1-2; TRBD1 agrees at 8 bases. Germline assignment: CDR1 SGHDT and CDR2 YYEEEE. Germline trimming cut 2 bases from V and 6 bases from J; bases unmatched to any gene: 12. The CDR3 contains 16 residues. The DNA for the CDR3 is TGTGCCAGCAGCTTTGGGCCCGCACAGGGGGGCAATGGCTACACCTTC. Protein: CASSFGPAQGGNGYTF.

This clone was detected a few times. Other nucleotide sequences from this sample produce the same CDR3. This chain links TRBV27 with TRBJ1-5; 7 bases are shared with TRBD1. Germline CDR1 MNHEY, CDR2 SMNVEV (reference sequence). J was trimmed by 4 bases and V by 5 bases; bases with no gene match: 5. CDR3 length: 14 residues. CDR3 region: CASSRQGSNQPQHF. CDR3 bases: TGTGCCAGCAGTCGACAGGGCTCAAATCAGCCCCAGCATTTT.

V gene TRBV2 combines with J gene TRBJ2-7; 8 positions agree with TRBD2. The CDR3 is 14 residues long. CDR1 is SNHLY, CDR2 FYNNEI, per germline. The trim removed 7 bases at V and 2 bases at J, leaving 7 bases unmatched. CDR3: CASTPSGSPYEQYF. DNA for the CDR3: TGTGCCAGCACTCCCAGCGGGAGCCCCTACGAGCAGTACTTC.

The chain has TRBV5-4 and TRBJ1-2; maybe TRBD1 (6 bases). The germline gives CDR1 SGHNT, CDR2 YYREEE (reference sequence). The CDR3 has 14 amino acids. V dropped 2 bases and J dropped 4 bases, with 12 bases sitting between them. The CDR3 reads CASSLGGGVYGYTF. CDR3 DNA: TGTGCCAGCAGCTTAGGGGGTGGGGTCTATGGCTACACCTTC.

This clone was found many times. V usage is TRBV11-2 and J usage is TRBJ1-2; D possibly corresponds to TRBD1 (5 bases). V dropped 1 base and J dropped 4 bases, with 7 bases sitting between them. This CDR3 region has 13 residues. Germline V gene sequence: CDR1 SGHAT, CDR2 FQNNGV. The CDR3: CASSLGGGYGYTF. The DNA of the CDR3 is TGTGCCAGCAGCTTAGGGGGGGGCTATGGCTACACCTTC.

The J gene is TRBJ1-3, the V gene TRBV3-1 (or the pseudogene TRBV3-2); 8 positions agree with TRBD1. The CDR3 is made up of 15 amino acids. V was clipped by 6 bases and J by 2 bases; unmatched bases: 6. CDR1 LGHDT and CDR2 YNNKEL come from the germline V gene (reference sequence). The CDR3: CASSPRTGPGNTIYF. The CDR3 DNA follows: TGTGCCAGCAGTCCCCGGACAGGGCCTGGAAACACCATATATTTT.

The chain has TRBV6-4 and TRBJ2-1; perhaps TRBD1 as D (5 bases). This CDR3 comprises 14 residues. The V gene's germline CDR1 is MRHNA and CDR2 SNTAGT. Trimming removed 0 bases at V and 10 bases at J, with 13 bases between. Written as DNA, the CDR3 is TGTGCCAGCAGTGACTCGAGCTGGGGCAGCGAGCAGTTCTTC. Its translation: CASSDSSWGSEQFF.

The V call is TRBV3-1 (or the pseudogene TRBV3-2), the J call TRBJ1-2; 7 bases line up with TRBD1. Trimming cost V 6 bases and J 4 bases; bases outside gene matches: 8. Looked up from germline, CDR1 is LGHDT and CDR2 is YNNKEL (reference sequence). This CDR3 is built from 14 residues. CDR3 region: CASSPRTGVYGYTF. The CDR3 nucleotides read TGTGCCAGCAGTCCAAGAACAGGGGTCTATGGCTACACCTTC.

The J gene is TRBJ1-1, the V gene TRBV19; D not certain. This CDR3 has 12 amino acids. Germline V lookup: CDR1 LNHDA, CDR2 SQIVND (reference sequence). V lost 5 bases and J lost 4, with 8 bases in between. CDR3 nucleotides: TGTGCCAGTAGTTCGGGAGTCACTGAAGCTTTCTTT. Amino acids: CASSSGVTEAFF.

The chain uses TRBV11-2 and TRBJ2-3, with 8 bases fitting TRBD2. The germline V gene has CDR1 SGHAT and CDR2 FQNNGV. The V segment lost 7 bases and the J segment 1 base; nucleotides outside the gene matches: 7. This CDR3 spans 15 amino acids. This CDR3 is CASTMTSEGTDTQYF. The DNA of the CDR3 is TGTGCCAGCACCATGACTAGCGAGGGCACAGATACGCAGTATTTT.

This clone appeared a single time. V is TRBV4-1 and J is TRBJ1-1, with unresolved D. This CDR3 is built from 16 residues. Trimming took 4 bases from V and 1 from J, leaving 16 bases between them. Per the germline V gene, CDR1 is MGHRA and CDR2 is YSYEKL. The CDR3 sequence is CASSPSGGRTNTEAFF. The CDR3, as DNA: TGCGCCAGCAGCCCCTCCGGAGGCAGAACGAACACTGAAGCTTTCTTT.

This sequence joins TRBV29-1 and TRBJ1-2, with 8 positions matching TRBD1. The V gene end was trimmed by 6 bases and the J gene end by 3 bases; junction bases not matched to a gene: 9. This CDR3 region has 14 residues. Germline values: CDR1 SQVTM, CDR2 ANQGSEA. This CDR3 reads CSVPGQGSDYGYTF. In nucleotides, the CDR3 is TGCAGCGTACCTGGACAGGGTAGTGACTATGGCTACACCTTC.

The rearrangement joins TRBV6-1 to TRBJ2-3, with TRBD2 identical over 9 bases. Germline V gene sequence: CDR1 MNHNS, CDR2 SASEGT. Unmatched junction bases numbered 9, after V lost 6 bases and J lost 2 bases. The CDR3 is 16 amino acids. The CDR3 DNA is TGTGCCAGCAGGGAAACGGGCGGGAGGGTCACAGATACGCAGTATTTT. Its translation is CASRETGGRVTDTQYF.

In its sample, this clone was seen a few times. This sequence joins TRBV6-6 and TRBJ1-5; 9 nucleotides line up with TRBD1. Germline CDR1 MNHNY, CDR2 SVGAGI (reference sequence). V shed 4 bases, J shed 4 bases, and the junction held 2 bases outside the gene matches. This CDR3 has 14 amino acids. CDR3 residues: CASSFGQGNQPQHF. In nucleotides, the CDR3 is TGTGCCAGCAGTTTTGGACAGGGGAATCAGCCCCAGCATTTT.

The V gene is TRBV19, the J gene TRBJ2-3; D remains unclear. CDR1 LNHDA and CDR2 SQIVND come from the germline V gene (reference sequence). CDR3 size: 16 residues. V lost 5 bases to trimming and J lost 1 base, with 16 bases between them. The CDR3: CASSFLQPEGTDTQYF. The CDR3 DNA reads as TGTGCCAGTAGTTTCCTTCAGCCTGAGGGCACAGATACGCAGTATTTT.

The chain combines TRBV3-1 (or the pseudogene TRBV3-2) with TRBJ1-6; D is undetermined. The V gene lost 4 bases and the J gene lost 7 bases, with 17 bases spanning the gap. Germline values: CDR1 LGHDT, CDR2 YNNKEL (reference sequence). CDR3 size: 16 residues. CDR3 sequence (DNA): TGTGCCAGCAGCCCCCGTGATGTGAGATCAAATTCACCCCTCCACTTT. Its translation: CASSPRDVRSNSPLHF.

The genes are TRBV3-1 (or the pseudogene TRBV3-2) and TRBJ2-7; D possibly corresponds to TRBD2 (5 bases). Germline V gives CDR1 LGHDT, CDR2 YNNKEL (reference sequence). The CDR3 covers 13 residues. V lost 4 bases to trimming and J lost 2 bases, with 9 bases between them. This CDR3 reads CASSPDGTYEQYF. As DNA, the CDR3 is TGTGCCAGCAGCCCGGACGGGACCTACGAGCAGTACTTC.

This chain joins TRBV5-4 and TRBJ1-2; tentatively, D is TRBD1 (6 bases). Germline V CDR1 and CDR2: SGHNT, YYREEE (reference sequence). V lost 0 bases and J lost 4, with 16 bases in between. This CDR3 contains 16 residues. The CDR3 sequence: CASSLEGGSGLYGYTF. The CDR3 region has the DNA TGTGCCAGCAGCTTGGAAGGGGGATCAGGCCTCTATGGCTACACCTTC.

The chain uses TRBV12-3 or TRBV12-4 and TRBJ2-7; 8 bases fit TRBD1. The trim removed 4 bases at V and 5 bases at J, leaving 4 bases unmatched. CDR3 length: 13 amino acids. The chain's CDR3 is CASSWDRLNEQYF. The CDR3 DNA reads as TGTGCCAGCAGTTGGGACAGGCTGAACGAGCAGTACTTC.

This clone was seen more than once but under ten times. This rearrangement joins TRBV29-1 to TRBJ2-7; 7 positions agree with TRBD2. The V segment lost 4 bases and the J segment 7 bases; nucleotides outside the gene matches: 1. Per the germline V gene, CDR1 is SQVTM and CDR2 is ANQGSEA. This CDR3 is 10 amino acids long. The CDR3 nucleotides read TGCAGCGTTGGGGAGGGGGAGCAGTACTTC. Encoded protein: CSVGEGEQYF.

The J gene is TRBJ2-3, the V gene TRBV11-2, with D possibly matching TRBD1 (5 bases). V lost 3 bases and J lost 5, with 6 bases in between. Germline V lookup: CDR1 SGHAT, CDR2 FQNNGV. The CDR3 covers 12 residues. The CDR3 DNA reads TGTGCCAGCAGCTTTAGGGGAGATACGCAGTATTTT. As protein: CASSFRGDTQYF.

The gene calls are TRBV11-3 and TRBJ2-3; perhaps TRBD1 as D (5 bases). Looked up from germline, CDR1 is SGHNT and CDR2 is YENEEA. This CDR3 is built from 15 residues. V lost 0 bases to trimming and J lost 0 bases, with 7 bases between them. CDR3 amino acids: CASSLEGRSTDTQYF. The CDR3 bases are TGTGCCAGCAGCTTAGAGGGGCGGAGCACAGATACGCAGTATTTT.

A few counts support this clone. The V call is TRBV10-3, the J call TRBJ2-3, with 11 bases lining up with TRBD2. Trimming took 8 bases from V and 4 from J; bases not matched to a gene: 5. This CDR3 contains 14 residues. The germline V gene has CDR1 ENHRY and CDR2 SYGVKD. CDR3 protein: CAIRSGGAADTQYF. The CDR3 nucleotides read TGTGCCATCCGTAGCGGGGGGGCGGCAGATACGCAGTATTTT.

The chain is built from TRBV19 and TRBJ1-1; D not resolved. With 2 bases removed from V and 1 base from J, the gap between germline ends came to 5 bases. The CDR3 contains 13 residues. Germline V gives CDR1 LNHDA, CDR2 SQIVND (reference sequence). CDR3 in DNA: TGTGCCAGTAGTATAACACAGAACACTGAAGCTTTCTTT. This translates into CASSITQNTEAFF.

V usage is TRBV6-5 and J usage is TRBJ1-2; 10 bases map to TRBD1. Germline V lookup: CDR1 MNHEY, CDR2 SVGAGI. CDR3 length: 15 residues. The ends lost 2 bases at V and 4 bases at J; junction bases unmatched: 4. Here the CDR3 DNA reads TGTGCCAGCAGTTACGGCGGGACAGGGGCCTATGGCTACACCTTC. Protein: CASSYGGTGAYGYTF.

This clone was counted once. The rearrangement joins TRBV25-1 to TRBJ1-2, with D possibly matching TRBD1 (6 bases). Germline V lookup: CDR1 MGHDK, CDR2 SYGVNS. CDR3 length: 17 residues. Trimming pared 8 bases from V and 4 bases from J, leaving 26 bases between. The CDR3, as DNA: TGTGCCAGCGGTAAACCACCCCCTCAGGGGCGCGTCTATGGCTACACCTTC. It specifies CASGKPPPQGRVYGYTF.

The chain couples TRBV25-1 to TRBJ1-1; TRBD1 matches 9 bases. Unmatched junction bases numbered 3, after V lost 6 bases and J lost 10 bases. Looked up from germline, CDR1 is MGHDK and CDR2 is SYGVNS. The CDR3 length is 11 residues. The CDR3 reads CASREGQGAFF. The CDR3 nucleotides are TGTGCCAGCAGGGAGGGACAGGGAGCTTTCTTT. Full variable domain (remainder filled in from reference TRBV25-1 and TRBJ1-1): EADIYQTPRYLVIGTGKKITLECSQTMGHDKMYWYQQDPGMELHLIHYSYGVNSTEKGDLSSESTVSRIRTEHFPLTLESARPSHTSQYLCASREGQGAFFGQGTRLTVV.

The chain links TRBV13 to TRBJ2-2; D possibly corresponds to TRBD2 (5 bases). The CDR3 consists of 15 residues. Per germline, CDR1 PRHDT and CDR2 FYEKMQ (reference sequence). Deletions cut 1 base from V and 6 bases from J, with 12 bases between. The CDR3 DNA reads as TGTGCCAGCAGCTTAGCGGGAAAGCCGGCCGGGGAGCTGTTTTTT. This gives the protein CASSLAGKPAGELFF.

The chain recombines TRBV6-5 with TRBJ2-3; 7 nucleotides align to TRBD1. V shed 6 bases, J shed 2 bases, and the junction held 5 bases outside the gene matches. Germline lookup yields CDR1 MNHEY and CDR2 SVGAGI. The CDR3 spans 14 residues. CDR3: CASSKTGTTDTQYF. CDR3 sequence (DNA): TGTGCCAGCAGCAAGACAGGGACCACAGATACGCAGTATTTT.

This sequence joins TRBV18 and TRBJ1-2; D may be TRBD1 (5 bases). Germline loops: CDR1 KGHSH, CDR2 LQKENI. V was trimmed by 2 bases and J by 8 bases, leaving 9 bases between them. CDR3 length: 12 residues. The CDR3 bases are TGTGCCAGCTCACCAGGAGGGGACGGCTACACCTTC. Translating it yields CASSPGGDGYTF.

V is TRBV6-2 or TRBV6-3 and J is TRBJ2-7; tentatively, D is TRBD1 (6 bases). Germline V lookup: CDR1 MNHEY, CDR2 SVGEGT. The V gene lost 2 bases and the J gene lost 3 bases, with 14 bases spanning the gap. This CDR3 contains 15 residues. The CDR3 region has the DNA TGTGCCAGCAGTTACCCGACAGGTTCACACTACGAGCAGTACTTC. This codes for CASSYPTGSHYEQYF.